This T cell receptor beta chain was recovered during a study of T cell repertoires in cytomegalovirus infection. Concerning this clonotype itself: No antigen is known for it.

The CDR3 extends over 17 amino acids. Germline-derived CDR1 and CDR2 are MNHNS and SASEGT. V shed 6 bases, J shed 5 bases, and the junction held 18 bases outside the gene matches. TCRdb used MiXCR to reprocess the reads, holding one entry per CDR3 protein. The table records 20,000 to 30,000 distinct CDR3 sequences, about 23% of them present only once. Notes on the study in general: CMV carriers having the relevant HLA were flagged by cumulative public TCR beta family frequency.

The sample was CD8+ T cells from cultured PBMCs, taken from culture after CMV antigen stimulation. The source of this sequence is a human donor in good health (CMV status not recorded). Some clones in this sample may be carry-over from other donors' samples. The chain carries TRBV6-1 and TRBJ2-5, with TRBD2 matching 7 bases. CDR3 in DNA: TGTGCCAGCAGCCTCGATCCGGGACTAACATTCGGTGAGACCCAGTACTTC. This encodes CASSLDPGLTFGETQYF.